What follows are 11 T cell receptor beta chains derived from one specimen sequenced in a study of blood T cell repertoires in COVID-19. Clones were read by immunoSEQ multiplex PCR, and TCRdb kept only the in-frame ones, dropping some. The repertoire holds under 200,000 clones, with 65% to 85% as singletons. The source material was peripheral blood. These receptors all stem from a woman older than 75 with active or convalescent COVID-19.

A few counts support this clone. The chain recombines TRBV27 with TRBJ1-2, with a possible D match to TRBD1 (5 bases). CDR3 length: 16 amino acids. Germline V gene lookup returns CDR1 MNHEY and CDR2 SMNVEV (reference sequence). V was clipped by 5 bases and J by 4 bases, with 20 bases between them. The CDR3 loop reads CASSPATGSTFYGYTF. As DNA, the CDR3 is TGTGCCAGCAGTCCGGCTACAGGTTCCACGTTCTATGGCTACACCTTC.

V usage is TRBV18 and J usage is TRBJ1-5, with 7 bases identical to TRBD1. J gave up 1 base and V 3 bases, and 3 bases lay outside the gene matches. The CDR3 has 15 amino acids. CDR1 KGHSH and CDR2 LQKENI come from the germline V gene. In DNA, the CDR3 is TGTGCCAGCTCACCCGCAGGGGGGAGCAATCAGCCCCAGCATTTT. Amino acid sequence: CASSPAGGSNQPQHF.

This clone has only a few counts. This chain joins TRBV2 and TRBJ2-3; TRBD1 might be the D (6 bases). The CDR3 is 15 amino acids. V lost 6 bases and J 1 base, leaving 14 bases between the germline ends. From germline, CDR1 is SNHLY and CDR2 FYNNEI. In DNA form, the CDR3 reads TGTGCCAGCAGCTTACAGGGACCCGGCACAGATACGCAGTATTTT. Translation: CASSLQGPGTDTQYF.

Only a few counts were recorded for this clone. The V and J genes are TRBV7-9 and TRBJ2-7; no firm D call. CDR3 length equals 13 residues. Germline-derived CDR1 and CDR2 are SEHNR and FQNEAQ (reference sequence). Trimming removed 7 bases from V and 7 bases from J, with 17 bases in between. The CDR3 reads CASTPEVLGEQYF. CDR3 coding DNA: TGTGCCAGCACCCCCGAGGTTCTGGGTGAGCAGTACTTC.

DNA for the CDR3: TGTGCCAGCAGCACCAGGGGTGGGGAAAAACTGTTTTTT. It translates to CASSTRGGEKLFF. The chain is built from TRBV5-4 and TRBJ1-4; TRBD1 might be the D (6 bases). The V end was cut by 4 bases, the J end by 8 bases, with 12 bases between. In germline, CDR1 is SGHNT, CDR2 YYREEE (reference sequence). The CDR3 has 13 amino acids.

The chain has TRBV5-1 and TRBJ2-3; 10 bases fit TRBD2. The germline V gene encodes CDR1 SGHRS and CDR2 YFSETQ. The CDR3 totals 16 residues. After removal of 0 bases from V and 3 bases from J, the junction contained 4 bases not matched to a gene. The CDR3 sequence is CASSLVASGGTDTQYF. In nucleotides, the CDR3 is TGCGCCAGCAGCTTGGTGGCTAGCGGGGGAACAGATACGCAGTATTTT.

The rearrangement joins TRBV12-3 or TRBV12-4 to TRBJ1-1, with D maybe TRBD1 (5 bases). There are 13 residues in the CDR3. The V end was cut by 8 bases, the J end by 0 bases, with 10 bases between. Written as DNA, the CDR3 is TGTGCCAGCGGGGGGTTTATGAACACTGAAGCTTTCTTT. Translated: CASGGFMNTEAFF.

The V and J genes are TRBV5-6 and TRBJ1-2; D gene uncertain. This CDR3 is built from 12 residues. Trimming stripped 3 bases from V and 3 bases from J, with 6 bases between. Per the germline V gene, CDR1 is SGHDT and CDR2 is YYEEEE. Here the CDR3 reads CASSSSDYGYTF. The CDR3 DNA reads TGTGCCAGCAGCTCATCAGACTATGGCTACACCTTC. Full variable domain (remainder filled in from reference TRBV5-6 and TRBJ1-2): DAGVTQSPTHLIKTRGQQVTLRCSPKSGHDTVSWYQQALGQGPQFIFQYYEEEERQRGNFPDRFSGHQFPNYSSELNVNALLLGDSALYLCASSSSDYGYTFGSGTRLTVV.

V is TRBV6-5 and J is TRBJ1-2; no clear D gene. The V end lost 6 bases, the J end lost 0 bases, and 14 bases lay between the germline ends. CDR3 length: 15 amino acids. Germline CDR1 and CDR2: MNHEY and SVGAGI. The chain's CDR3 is CASRGVGEANYGYTF. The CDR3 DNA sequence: TGTGCCAGCAGGGGAGTCGGGGAAGCTAACTATGGCTACACCTTC.

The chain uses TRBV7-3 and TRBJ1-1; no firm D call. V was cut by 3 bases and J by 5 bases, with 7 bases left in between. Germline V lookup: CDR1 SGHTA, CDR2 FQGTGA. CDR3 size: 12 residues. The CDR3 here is CASSLAGTEAFF. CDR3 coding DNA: TGTGCCAGCAGCTTGGCCGGGACTGAAGCTTTCTTT.

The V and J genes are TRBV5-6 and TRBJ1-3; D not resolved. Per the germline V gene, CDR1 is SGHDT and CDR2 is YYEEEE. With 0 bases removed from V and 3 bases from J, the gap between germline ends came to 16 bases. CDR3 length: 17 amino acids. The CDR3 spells CASSLGFWEASGNTIYF. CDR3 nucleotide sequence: TGTGCCAGCAGCTTGGGCTTTTGGGAGGCGAGTGGAAACACCATATATTTT.